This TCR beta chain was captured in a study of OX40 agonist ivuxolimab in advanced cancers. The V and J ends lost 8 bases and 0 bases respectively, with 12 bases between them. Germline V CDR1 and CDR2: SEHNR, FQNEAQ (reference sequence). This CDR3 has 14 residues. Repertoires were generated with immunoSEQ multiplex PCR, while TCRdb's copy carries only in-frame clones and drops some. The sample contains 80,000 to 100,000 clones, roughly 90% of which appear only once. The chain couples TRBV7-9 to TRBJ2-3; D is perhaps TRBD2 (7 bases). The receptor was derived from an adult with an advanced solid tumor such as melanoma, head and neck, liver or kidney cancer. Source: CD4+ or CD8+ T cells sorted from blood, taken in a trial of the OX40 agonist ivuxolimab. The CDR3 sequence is CASHRGASTDTQYF. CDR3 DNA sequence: TGTGCCAGCCACCGGGGGGCTAGCACAGATACGCAGTATTTT. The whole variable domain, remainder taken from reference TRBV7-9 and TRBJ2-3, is DTGVSQNPRHKITKRGQNVTFRCDPISEHNRLYWYRQTLGQGPEFLTYFQNEAQLEKSRLLSDRFSAERPKGSFSTLEIQRTEQGDSAMYLCASHRGASTDTQYFGPGTRLTVL.